Below, 2 T cell receptor beta chains from the same sample are listed, as sequenced in a study of low-dose radiotherapy and immunotherapy resistance in tumors. Priming of first-strand cDNA relied on TRAV- and TRBV-specific primers (covering alpha and beta chains). TCR amplification used 20 PCR cycles, a constant-region primer and a V-primer adapter. A single record per CDR3 protein comes from TCRdb applying MiXCR to the reads. The sample contains approximately 70,000 distinct CDR3 sequences, 30% to 40% of which appear only once. As to time point: before trial treatment. Material: PBMCs, obtained before treatment. All receptors derive from a female donor with ovarian cancer.

At least ten counts were recorded for this clonotype. The junction departs from the called germline gene at one end, perhaps through a read error. The V gene is TRBV7-2, the J gene TRBJ2-7, with 10 bases aligning to TRBD1. Germline lookup yields CDR1 SGHTA and CDR2 FQGNSA. This CDR3 has 12 residues. The CDR3 spells CASSRSGTGVSF. The CDR3 DNA reads as TGTGCCAGCAGCCGTTCCGGGACAGGGGTATCTTTC.

The chain employs TRBV6-1 and TRBJ2-5; D might be TRBD1 (5 bases). Germline V CDR1 and CDR2: MNHNS, SASEGT. V dropped 2 bases and J dropped 5 bases, with 27 bases sitting between them. The CDR3 is 19 residues long. Here the CDR3 DNA reads TGTGCCAGCAGTGAACAGAACGTCGGCGCTGGGGCCCTTGGGGAGACCCAGTACTTC. It encodes CASSEQNVGAGALGETQYF.